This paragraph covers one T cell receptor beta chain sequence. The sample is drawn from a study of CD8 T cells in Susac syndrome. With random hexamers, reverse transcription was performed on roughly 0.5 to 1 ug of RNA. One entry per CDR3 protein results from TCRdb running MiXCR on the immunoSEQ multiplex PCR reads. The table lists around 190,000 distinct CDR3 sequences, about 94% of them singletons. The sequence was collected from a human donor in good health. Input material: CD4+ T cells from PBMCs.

The CDR3 DNA reads TGTGCCACCAGTGATCGGCAGGGGGCAGATACGCAGTATTTT. Its translation: CATSDRQGADTQYF. The chain links TRBV24-1 to TRBJ2-3, with 7 bases fitting TRBD1. Trimming took 3 bases from V and 4 from J; bases not matched to a gene: 3. Germline V CDR1 and CDR2: KGHDR, SFDVKD. This CDR3 spans 14 amino acids.